The clone carrying this T cell receptor (beta chain) was observed a few times. From the 5' RACE reads, TCRdb called clonotypes with MiXCR, one entry per CDR3 protein. Altogether roughly 630,000 distinct CDR3 sequences are present, about 7.1% being singletons, with the ten largest covering 1.5% to 2%. There are 14 residues in the CDR3. The germline V gene encodes CDR1 SGHRS and CDR2 YFSETQ. V lost 9 bases and J lost 3, with 17 bases in between. This specimen comes from a study of identical twins. This same sample was also taken into another study, of yellow fever vaccine responses in identical twins.

V is TRBV5-1 and J is TRBJ2-3; a weak D match, TRBD1 (6 bases). This TCR derives from a woman under 30 in good health. Source material: PBMCs. CDR3 amino acids: CATRPTGNTDTQYF. CDR3 in DNA: TGCGCCACCCGCCCCACAGGGAATACAGATACGCAGTATTTT.